The TCR beta chain under discussion was sequenced for a study of blood T cell repertoires in COVID-19. As for the study in general: Sites in the United States, Italy and Spain provided acute and convalescent COVID-19 samples.

Assay: immunoSEQ multiplex PCR; the TCRdb copy retains only in-frame clones and omits some. The sample contains about 300,000 clones, about nine tenths of which appear only once. This CDR3 region has 13 residues. V was shortened by 3 bases and J by 4 bases, with 9 bases between the two germline ends. Germline CDR1 is DFQATT and CDR2 is SNEGSKA (reference sequence). Participant-reported clinical history was the basis for cohort assignment. The study counted Cohort 3 donors as recovered given two negative PCRs, clearance, or symptom resolution. Specimen: PBMCs or T cells enriched from blood (not recorded which). The TCR comes from a woman in her 30s who had recovered from COVID-19. V is TRBV20-1 and J is TRBJ1-4; D is undetermined. This CDR3 reads CSASTDVNEKLFF. DNA of the CDR3: TGCAGTGCTAGTACAGACGTTAATGAAAAACTGTTTTTT.